Presented here are 15 T cell receptor beta chains from one specimen sequenced in a study of TIL therapy for anti-PD-1-resistant metastatic lung cancer. The libraries were made with immunoSEQ v3. The repertoire was sequenced with immunoSEQ multiplex PCR; TCRdb's copy has only in-frame clones and lacks some. Of roughly 8,000 clones listed, just under 75% were seen once; the top ten hold 7%. The time point: pre-treatment sample, taken before nivolumab and TIL therapy. Pleural nodules or supraclavicular lymph nodes made up most of the excised metastases sampled. Source: tumor tissue, taken at baseline. These receptors came from a person aged 25 to 80 with non-small cell lung cancer.

There are a few counts of this clone. The rearrangement uses TRBV30 and TRBJ1-6; D perhaps matches TRBD1 (5 bases). The CDR3 covers 14 residues. The V and J ends lost 5 bases and 6 bases respectively, with 14 bases between them. Germline V CDR1 and CDR2: GTSNPN, SVGIG (reference sequence). The chain's CDR3 is CAWDRTGSNSPLHF. In DNA form, the CDR3 reads TGTGCCTGGGACAGAACAGGATCTAATTCACCCCTCCACTTT.

This clone was recorded a few times. V is TRBV5-1 and J is TRBJ2-7; D is possibly TRBD1 or TRBD2 (5 bases each). Germline V gene sequence: CDR1 SGHRS, CDR2 YFSETQ. The CDR3 contains 13 residues. Trimming removed 0 bases from V and 7 bases from J, with 11 bases in between. CDR3 coding DNA: TGCGCCAGCAGCTTGGAGGGACCTGGAGAGCAGTACTTC. Translating gives CASSLEGPGEQYF. Together with reference TRBV5-1 and TRBJ2-7, the CDR3 gives the full variable domain: KAGVTQTPRYLIKTRGQQVTLSCSPISGHRSVSWYQQTPGQGLQFLFEYFSETQRNKGNFPGRFSGRQFSNSRSEMNVSTLELGDSALYLCASSLEGPGEQYFGPGTRLTVT.

This clone was counted a few times. The J gene is TRBJ2-1, the V gene TRBV7-9; D gene uncertain. The germline V and J ends were trimmed by 2 bases and 0 bases, with 8 bases remaining between them. Looked up from germline, CDR1 is SEHNR and CDR2 is FQNEAQ (reference sequence). The length of the CDR3 is 15 residues. CDR3: CASSLSEASYNEQFF. DNA of the CDR3: TGTGCCAGCAGCTTATCTGAAGCCTCCTACAATGAGCAGTTCTTC.

The genes are TRBV4-3 and TRBJ1-3; D is undetermined. The CDR3 runs to 17 residues. V was clipped by 2 bases and J by 0 bases, with 14 bases between them. CDR1 is LGHNA and CDR2 is YSLEER in the germline V gene. CDR3: CASSQTRAGFSGNTIYF. In DNA form, the CDR3 reads TGCGCCAGCAGCCAAACTCGAGCGGGGTTCTCTGGAAACACCATATATTTT.

The chain recombines TRBV6-5 with TRBJ1-2; a weak D match, TRBD1 (5 bases). Trimming cost V 6 bases and J 4 bases, with 18 bases left between them. The CDR3 loop spans 15 amino acids. Germline CDR1 and CDR2: MNHEY and SVGAGI. CDR3 in amino acids: CASSPQGPGIYGYTF. CDR3 DNA sequence: TGTGCCAGCAGCCCCCAGGGACCGGGGATCTATGGCTACACCTTC.

The chain recombines TRBV29-1 with TRBJ2-1, with a possible D match to TRBD2 (5 bases). The CDR3 spans 10 residues. V was pared by 4 bases and J by 9 bases, with 7 bases between. The V gene's germline CDR1 is SQVTM and CDR2 ANQGSEA. CDR3 sequence reads: CSVVRGEQFF. In DNA form, the CDR3 reads TGCAGCGTTGTCCGGGGTGAGCAGTTCTTC.

The chain carries TRBV10-3 and TRBJ2-7; 7 bases map to TRBD2. The CDR3 covers 17 residues. V gave up 0 bases and J gave up 5 bases; unmatched junction bases: 13. The germline V gene has CDR1 ENHRY and CDR2 SYGVKD. The CDR3 reads CAISESWAGEVGDEQYF. In DNA form, the CDR3 reads TGTGCCATCAGTGAGTCCTGGGCGGGAGAGGTTGGCGACGAGCAGTACTTC.

This chain uses TRBV6-9 with TRBJ2-2; 9 nucleotides match TRBD1. J gave up 3 bases and V 5 bases, and 7 bases lay outside the gene matches. Per the germline V gene, CDR1 is MNHGY and CDR2 is SVAAGI. This CDR3 spans 16 amino acids. The CDR3 coding sequence is TGTGCCAGCAGTCCCCGGGACAGGGCCTACACCGGGGAGCTGTTTTTT. Translating it yields CASSPRDRAYTGELFF.

The CDR3 region has the DNA TGTGCCAGCAGCCCGCCGACGAGGAACAGGGAAATCTCTGGGGCCAACGTCCTGACTTTC. Translated: CASSPPTRNREISGANVLTF. The gene calls are TRBV9 and TRBJ2-6, with a weak D call TRBD1 (6 bases). The germline gives CDR1 SGDLS, CDR2 YYNGEE. This CDR3 contains 20 residues. The V gene lost 4 bases and the J gene lost 0 bases, with 23 bases spanning the gap.

This clone was seen a few times. The V call is TRBV28, the J call TRBJ2-4; D is undetermined. Germline CDR1 MDHEN, CDR2 SYDVKM. The CDR3 is made up of 16 amino acids. Trimming cost V 7 bases and J 4 bases, with 20 bases left between them. The CDR3 protein is CASMTPGPGAKNIQYF. The DNA of the CDR3 is TGTGCCAGCATGACGCCCGGGCCCGGAGCAAAAAACATTCAGTACTTC.

V and J are TRBV4-2 and TRBJ2-1, with 11 bases fitting TRBD2. Germline V gives CDR1 LGHNA, CDR2 YNFKEQ. Trimming cost V 4 bases and J 3 bases; bases outside gene matches: 2. The CDR3 consists of 15 residues. The CDR3 loop is CASSPTSGDYNEQFF. The CDR3 DNA follows: TGTGCCAGCAGCCCGACTAGCGGGGACTACAATGAGCAGTTCTTC.

The rearrangement joins TRBV29-1 to TRBJ2-2; 8 positions agree with TRBD1. Germline values: CDR1 SQVTM, CDR2 ANQGSEA. Trimming took 3 bases from V and 7 from J; bases not matched to a gene: 4. The CDR3 sequence is 13 residues long. The CDR3 loop reads CSVDQGAGGELFF. As DNA, the CDR3 is TGCAGCGTTGACCAGGGGGCTGGCGGGGAGCTGTTTTTT.

This clone was observed a few times. A junction end diverges from the germline sequence, so it may reflect a read error. The V call is TRBV7-7, the J call TRBJ1-5; D is uncertain. The germline V gene has CDR1 SSHAT and CDR2 FNYEAQ (reference sequence). CDR3 length: 13 amino acids. The CDR3 loop reads CASSLARDQPQHF. The CDR3 bases are TGTGCTAGCAGCTTAGCGCGGGATCAGCCCCAGCATTTT.

This rearrangement joins TRBV19 to TRBJ2-3; the D gene is possibly TRBD2 (5 bases). Germline values: CDR1 LNHDA, CDR2 SQIVND (reference sequence). Deletions cut 7 bases from V and 2 bases from J, with 16 bases between. The CDR3 consists of 15 residues. CDR3 region: CASTVSTRDTDTQYF. The DNA for the CDR3 is TGTGCCAGTACCGTCTCTACTAGAGACACAGATACGCAGTATTTT.

This clone was observed a handful of times. The chain uses TRBV4-1 and TRBJ1-4; unclear D gene. The V end was cut by 1 base, the J end by 8 bases, with 11 bases between. Germline CDR1 is MGHRA and CDR2 is YSYEKL. This CDR3 has 14 residues. The DNA of the CDR3 is TGCGCCAGCAGCCAAGGGCGGGGTGGAGAAAAACTGTTTTTT. Its translation: CASSQGRGGEKLFF.